Listed below are T cell receptor beta chains from one sample, sequenced in a study of T-cell memory formation after mild COVID-19. TCRdb re-called the 5' RACE reads through MiXCR, storing one row per CDR3 protein. The sample yields about 390,000 distinct CDR3 sequences, roughly 15% seen once. The specimen was PBMCs or a T cell subset sorted from them (not recorded which). These receptors were obtained from a man aged 18 to 35 who had mild COVID-19 (a few samples of this study predate the infection). Cell type and time point are not known. Each CDR3 is given with its conserved first and last residue. A D gene is named only where the DNA matches it firmly. Where a row states a size, it is once, few, many or the class of an expanded clone; other rows omit it.

>few|-|TRBJ2-4|TRBV20-1
TGCAGTGCTAGCCTACTAGCCAAAAACATTCAGTACTTC
CSASLLAKNIQYF
>once|TRBD1|TRBJ1-1|TRBV7-9
TGTGCCAGCAGCCAGGGACAGGGAGCTTTCTTT
CASSQGQGAFF
>-|-|TRBJ1-3|TRBV20-1
TGCAGTGCTAGCGACGGGGAGACGGGAAACACCATATATTTT
CSASDGETGNTIYF
>few|-|TRBJ1-1|TRBV12-3/TRBV12-4
TGTGCCAGCAGTTTCCAGGGGACCTCCACTGAAGCTTTCTTT
CASSFQGTSTEAFF
>-|-|TRBJ1-3|TRBV7-9
TGTGCCAGCAGCTTAGCGGGGGACGGAAACACCATATATTTT
CASSLAGDGNTIYF
>-|-|TRBJ2-1|TRBV6-6
TGTGCCAGCACCATGGACGGGGCCAAACGGGGTACCTTC
CASTMDGAKRGTF
>-|-|TRBJ1-2|TRBV20-1
TGCAGTGCTTCAGACAGGCGTTATGGCTACACCTTC
CSASDRRYGYTF
>many|-|TRBJ2-1|TRBV5-6
TGTGCCAGCAGCTTGGAGGGGCCCTACAATGAGCAGTTCTTC
CASSLEGPYNEQFF
>-|-|TRBJ1-2|TRBV7-2
TGTGCCAGCAGCTTAGCTGGTGGGGTTCGCGGCTACACCTTC
CASSLAGGVRGYTF
>-|TRBD2|TRBJ2-7|TRBV20-1
TGCAGTGCTAGAGATAGGCCCATACGCGGGAGGGACTCCTACGAGCAGTACTTC
CSARDRPIRGRDSYEQYF
>-|TRBD2|TRBJ2-3|TRBV5-1
TGCGCCAGCAGCCAGACGGGGACTAGTGTTGGCACAGATACGCAGTATTTT
CASSQTGTSVGTDTQYF
>-|TRBD2|TRBJ2-3|TRBV29-1
TGCAGCGTTGAAGATCTGGGGGGGGCAGATACGCAGTATTTT
CSVEDLGGADTQYF
>few|TRBD1|TRBJ2-7|TRBV7-8
TGTGCCAGCAGCTTATGGGTGAATCAGGGGGACGAGCAGTACTTC
CASSLWVNQGDEQYF
>few|-|TRBJ1-1|TRBV6-5
TGTGACAGCAGTGGAGGAACTGAAGCTTTCTTT
CDSSGGTEAFF
>many|-|TRBJ1-2|TRBV9
TGTGCCAGCAGCCCGTCATCTTATGGCTACACCTTC
CASSPSSYGYTF
>-|-|TRBJ1-2|TRBV25-1
TGTGCCAGCAGCGACTGGGGGTATGGCTACACCTTC
CASSDWGYGYTF
>-|-|TRBJ2-3|TRBV7-9
TGTGCCAGCAGCTACCGAATGGGGACAGATACGCAGTATTTT
CASSYRMGTDTQYF
>-|TRBD1|TRBJ2-2|TRBV20-1
TGCAGTGCTCTGGACAGGGGGAACACCGGGGAGCTGTTTTTT
CSALDRGNTGELFF
>-|-|TRBJ1-1|TRBV5-1
TGCGCCAGCAGCTTCTGGATTGAAGGCACTGAAGCTTTCTTT
CASSFWIEGTEAFF
>few|-|TRBJ2-5|TRBV29-1
TGCAGCGTTGTGGCCGGGGGAGAGACCCAGTACTTC
CSVVAGGETQYF
>-|TRBD1|TRBJ1-2|TRBV2
TGTGCCAGCAGTCCGGGACAGGGGGTCTACACCTTC
CASSPGQGVYTF